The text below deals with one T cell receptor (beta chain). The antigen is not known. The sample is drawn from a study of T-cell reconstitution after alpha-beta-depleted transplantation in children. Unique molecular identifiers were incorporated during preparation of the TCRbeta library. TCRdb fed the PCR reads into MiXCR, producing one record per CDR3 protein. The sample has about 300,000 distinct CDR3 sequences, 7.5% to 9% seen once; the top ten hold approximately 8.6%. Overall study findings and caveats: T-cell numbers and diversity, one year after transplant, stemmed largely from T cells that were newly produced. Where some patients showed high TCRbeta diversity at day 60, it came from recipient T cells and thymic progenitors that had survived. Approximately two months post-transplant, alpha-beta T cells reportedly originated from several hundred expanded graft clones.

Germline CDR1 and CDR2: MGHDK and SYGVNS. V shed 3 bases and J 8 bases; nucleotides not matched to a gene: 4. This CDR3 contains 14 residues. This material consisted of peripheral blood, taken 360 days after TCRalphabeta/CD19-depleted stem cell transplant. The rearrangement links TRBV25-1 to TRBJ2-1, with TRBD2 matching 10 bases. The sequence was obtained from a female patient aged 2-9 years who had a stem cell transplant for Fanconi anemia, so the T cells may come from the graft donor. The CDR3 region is CASSDASGSDEQFF. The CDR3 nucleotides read TGTGCCAGCAGTGACGCTAGCGGGAGTGATGAGCAGTTCTTC. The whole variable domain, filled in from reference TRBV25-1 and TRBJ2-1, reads EADIYQTPRYLVIGTGKKITLECSQTMGHDKMYWYQQDPGMELHLIHYSYGVNSTEKGDLSSESTVSRIRTEHFPLTLESARPSHTSQYLCASSDASGSDEQFFGPGTRLTVL.